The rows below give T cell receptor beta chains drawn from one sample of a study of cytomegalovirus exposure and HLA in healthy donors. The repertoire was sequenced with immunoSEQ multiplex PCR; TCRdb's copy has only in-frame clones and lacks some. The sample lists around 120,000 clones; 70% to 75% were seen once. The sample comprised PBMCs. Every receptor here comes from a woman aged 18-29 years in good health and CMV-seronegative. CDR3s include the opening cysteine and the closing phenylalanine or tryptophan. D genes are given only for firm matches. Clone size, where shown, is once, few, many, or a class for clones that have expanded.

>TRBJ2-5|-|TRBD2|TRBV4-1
CASSQAETSLETQYF
TGCGCCAGCAGCCAAGCGGAGACTAGCTTGGAGACCCAGTACTTC
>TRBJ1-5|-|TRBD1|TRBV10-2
CASRAGQDNQPQHF
TGCGCCAGCAGGGCTGGACAGGACAATCAGCCCCAGCATTTT
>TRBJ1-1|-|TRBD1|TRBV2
CASSGDRTNTEAFF
TGTGCCAGCAGCGGGGACAGAACGAACACTGAAGCTTTCTTT
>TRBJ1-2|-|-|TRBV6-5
CASSYGGTAGYGYTF
TGTGCCAGCAGTTACGGCGGGACGGCGGGCTATGGCTACACCTTC
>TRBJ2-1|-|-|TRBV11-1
CASSLDSGGRGDNEQFF
TGTGCCAGCAGCTTGGACTCGGGGGGCCGGGGGGACAATGAGCAGTTCTTC
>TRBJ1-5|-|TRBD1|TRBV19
CASSQLTGSNQPQHF
TGTGCCAGTAGCCAACTGACAGGGAGCAATCAGCCCCAGCATTTT
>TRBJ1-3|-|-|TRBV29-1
CSVEEQGDRSSGNTIYF
TGCAGCGTTGAAGAGCAAGGAGACAGGAGCTCTGGAAACACCATATATTTT
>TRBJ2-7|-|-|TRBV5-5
CASVPVGGSHEQYF
TGTGCCAGCGTCCCAGTAGGAGGGTCCCACGAGCAGTACTTC
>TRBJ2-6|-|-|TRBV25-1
CASSSQEDGSGANVLTF
TGTGCCAGCAGTAGCCAGGAGGACGGATCTGGGGCCAACGTCCTGACTTTC
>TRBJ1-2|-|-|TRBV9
CASSVLPSGDGYTF
TGTGCCAGCAGCGTACTCCCCTCAGGGGATGGCTACACCTTC
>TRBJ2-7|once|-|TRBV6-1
CASSNLDREQYF
TGTGCCAGCAGTAACCTCGACAGGGAGCAGTACTTC
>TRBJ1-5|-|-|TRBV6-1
CASSATDGSNQPQHF
TGTGCCAGCAGTGCTACCGACGGGAGCAATCAGCCCCAGCATTTT
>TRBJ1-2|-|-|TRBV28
CASSPHPSSNYGYTF
TGTGCCAGCAGTCCTCATCCCAGTTCTAACTATGGCTACACCTTC
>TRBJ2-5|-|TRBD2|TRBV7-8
CASSPPPSGGFETQYF
TGTGCCAGCAGCCCCCCACCTAGCGGGGGATTTGAGACCCAGTACTTC
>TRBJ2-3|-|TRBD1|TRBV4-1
CASSQDWLTGEDTQYF
TGCGCCAGCAGCCAAGACTGGTTGACAGGGGAGGATACGCAGTATTTT
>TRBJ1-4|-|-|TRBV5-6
CASSPGGGDEKLFF
TGTGCCAGCAGCCCTGGCGGGGGGGATGAAAAACTGTTTTTT
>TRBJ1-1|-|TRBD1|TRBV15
CATTSTGDYGEAFF
TGTGCCACCACTTCAACAGGGGATTATGGTGAAGCTTTCTTT
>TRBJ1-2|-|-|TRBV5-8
CASSLFRADNYGYTF
TGTGCCAGCAGCTTGTTCAGGGCGGATAACTATGGCTACACCTTC
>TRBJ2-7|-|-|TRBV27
CASSPQASYEQYF
TGTGCCAGCAGTCCCCAGGCTTCCTACGAGCAGTACTTC
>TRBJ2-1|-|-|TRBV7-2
CASSLAPPLVNEQFF
TGTGCCAGCAGCTTAGCCCCACCACTAGTGAATGAGCAGTTCTTC
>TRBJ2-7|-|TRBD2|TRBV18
CASSPIGTSGAYEQYF
TGTGCCAGCTCACCAATCGGGACTAGCGGGGCATACGAGCAGTACTTC
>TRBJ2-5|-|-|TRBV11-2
CASSALVRGIREETQYF
TGTGCCAGCAGCGCACTAGTACGGGGTATAAGGGAGGAGACCCAGTACTTC
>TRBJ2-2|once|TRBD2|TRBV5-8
CASSLAVGAGVNTGELFF
TGTGCCAGCAGCTTGGCCGTCGGGGCGGGGGTTAACACCGGGGAGCTGTTTTTT
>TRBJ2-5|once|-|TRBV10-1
CASSRRGYQETQYF
TGCGCCAGCAGTCGGCGCGGATACCAAGAGACCCAGTACTTC
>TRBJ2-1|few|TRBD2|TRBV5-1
CASRLAGGPNEQFF
TGCGCCAGCAGGTTAGCGGGGGGGCCCAATGAGCAGTTCTTC
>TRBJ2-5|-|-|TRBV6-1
CASSMDSQETQYF
TGTGCCAGCAGTATGGACAGCCAAGAGACCCAGTACTTC
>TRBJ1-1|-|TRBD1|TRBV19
CASTPGTANTEAFF
TGTGCCAGTACCCCGGGGACAGCTAACACTGAAGCTTTCTTT
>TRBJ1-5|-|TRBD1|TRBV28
CASSSGTGSNQPQHF
TGTGCCAGCAGTTCCGGGACAGGGAGCAATCAGCCCCAGCATTTT
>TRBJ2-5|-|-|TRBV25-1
CASSEWVGATQETQYF
TGTGCCAGCAGTGAATGGGTAGGAGCAACCCAAGAGACCCAGTACTTC
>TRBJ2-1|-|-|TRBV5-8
CASSLESGSYNEQFF
TGTGCCAGCAGCTTGGAGAGCGGGTCCTACAATGAGCAGTTCTTC
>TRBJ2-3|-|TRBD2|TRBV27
CASSFSGGTDTQYF
TGTGCCAGCAGTTTTAGCGGGGGCACAGATACGCAGTATTTT
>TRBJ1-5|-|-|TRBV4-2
CASSQDAEGPRRTQPQHF
TGTGCCAGCAGCCAAGATGCGGAGGGCCCCAGACGTACTCAGCCCCAGCATTTT
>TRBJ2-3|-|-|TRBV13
CASSLEHLTDTQYF
TGTGCCAGCAGCTTAGAACACCTCACAGATACGCAGTATTTT
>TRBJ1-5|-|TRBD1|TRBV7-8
CASSADRALNQPQHF
TGTGCCAGCAGCGCGGACAGGGCCCTCAATCAGCCCCAGCATTTT
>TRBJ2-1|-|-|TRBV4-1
CASSTGHNNEQFF
TGCGCCAGCTCGACGGGACATAACAATGAGCAGTTCTTC
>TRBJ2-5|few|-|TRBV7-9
CASSLGQSGNQYF
TGTGCCAGCAGCTTAGGACAGTCAGGGAACCAGTACTTC
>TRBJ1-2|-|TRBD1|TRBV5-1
CASTGDRNYGYTF
TGCGCCAGCACCGGGGACAGAAACTATGGCTACACCTTC
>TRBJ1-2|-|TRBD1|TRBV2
CASSDLGTVGGYTF
TGTGCCAGCAGTGACCTCGGGACAGTGGGTGGCTACACCTTC
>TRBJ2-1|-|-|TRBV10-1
CASSESEGGNPNEQFF
TGCGCCAGCAGTGAGTCGGAGGGGGGGAATCCGAATGAGCAGTTCTTC
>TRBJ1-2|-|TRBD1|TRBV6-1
CASSDYTGTDVYGYTF
TGTGCCAGCAGTGACTACACCGGGACAGACGTCTATGGCTACACCTTC
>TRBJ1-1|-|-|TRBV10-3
CAISHRTGRTEAFF
TGTGCCATCAGCCACAGGACCGGTAGGACTGAAGCTTTCTTT
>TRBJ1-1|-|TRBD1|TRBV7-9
CASSPTGAEAFF
TGTGCCAGCAGCCCAACAGGGGCTGAAGCTTTCTTT
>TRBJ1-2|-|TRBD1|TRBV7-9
CASSLGQGALNGYTF
TGTGCCAGCAGCTTAGGACAGGGGGCGTTAAATGGCTACACCTTC
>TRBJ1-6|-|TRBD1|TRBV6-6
CASSYLDRGSPLHF
TGTGCCAGCAGTTACTTGGACAGGGGTTCACCCCTCCACTTT
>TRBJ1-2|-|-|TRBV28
CASSHDRIAYGYTF
TGTGCCAGCAGCCACGACAGGATAGCCTATGGCTACACCTTC
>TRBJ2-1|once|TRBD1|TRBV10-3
CAISQTGGTNEQFF
TGTGCCATCAGCCAGACAGGGGGGACCAATGAGCAGTTCTTC
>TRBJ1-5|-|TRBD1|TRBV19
CASSPRTGKWSNQPQHF
TGTGCCAGTAGTCCCCGGACAGGGAAATGGAGCAATCAGCCCCAGCATTTT
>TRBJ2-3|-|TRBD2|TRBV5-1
CASSLAGLAGGLGTDTQYF
TGCGCCAGCAGCCTGGCGGGACTAGCGGGGGGGCTCGGCACAGATACGCAGTATTTT
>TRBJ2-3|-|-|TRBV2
CASSRGGHDATDTQYF
TGTGCCAGCAGTCGTGGCGGACACGATGCAACAGATACGCAGTATTTT
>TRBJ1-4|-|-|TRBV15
CATSRERQDNEKLFF
TGTGCCACCAGCAGAGAACGGCAGGATAATGAAAAACTGTTTTTT
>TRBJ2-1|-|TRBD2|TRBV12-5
CASGTGLGVEQFF
TGTGCTAGTGGGACGGGACTAGGCGTTGAGCAGTTCTTC
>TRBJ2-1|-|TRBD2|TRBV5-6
CASSSFGGETYNEQFF
TGTGCCAGCAGCTCTTTCGGGGGGGAGACCTACAATGAGCAGTTCTTC
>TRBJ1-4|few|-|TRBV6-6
CASSPGDYNEKLFF
TGTGCCAGCAGTCCGGGAGACTATAATGAAAAACTGTTTTTT
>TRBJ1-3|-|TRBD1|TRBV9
CASSPFRAGGGNTIYF
TGTGCCAGCAGCCCTTTTAGGGCAGGGGGTGGAAACACCATATATTTT
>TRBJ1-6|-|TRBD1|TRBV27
CASSLLQGRAFHF
TGTGCCAGCAGTTTATTACAGGGGCGCGCTTTCCACTTT